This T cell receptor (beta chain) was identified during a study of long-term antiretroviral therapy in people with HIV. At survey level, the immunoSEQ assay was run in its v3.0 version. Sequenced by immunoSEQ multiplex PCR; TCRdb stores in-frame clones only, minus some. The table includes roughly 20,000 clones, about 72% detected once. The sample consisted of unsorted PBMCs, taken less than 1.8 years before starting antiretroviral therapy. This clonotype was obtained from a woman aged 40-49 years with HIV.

CDR3 nucleotides: TGTGCCAGCAGCGTCCGAGAGACGTCAAACACCATATATTTT. Protein: CASSVRETSNTIYF. The rearrangement uses TRBV9 and TRBJ1-3; D call uncertain. The V gene's germline CDR1 is SGDLS and CDR2 YYNGEE. This CDR3 spans 14 amino acids. Trimming pared 2 bases from V and 6 bases from J, leaving 12 bases between.